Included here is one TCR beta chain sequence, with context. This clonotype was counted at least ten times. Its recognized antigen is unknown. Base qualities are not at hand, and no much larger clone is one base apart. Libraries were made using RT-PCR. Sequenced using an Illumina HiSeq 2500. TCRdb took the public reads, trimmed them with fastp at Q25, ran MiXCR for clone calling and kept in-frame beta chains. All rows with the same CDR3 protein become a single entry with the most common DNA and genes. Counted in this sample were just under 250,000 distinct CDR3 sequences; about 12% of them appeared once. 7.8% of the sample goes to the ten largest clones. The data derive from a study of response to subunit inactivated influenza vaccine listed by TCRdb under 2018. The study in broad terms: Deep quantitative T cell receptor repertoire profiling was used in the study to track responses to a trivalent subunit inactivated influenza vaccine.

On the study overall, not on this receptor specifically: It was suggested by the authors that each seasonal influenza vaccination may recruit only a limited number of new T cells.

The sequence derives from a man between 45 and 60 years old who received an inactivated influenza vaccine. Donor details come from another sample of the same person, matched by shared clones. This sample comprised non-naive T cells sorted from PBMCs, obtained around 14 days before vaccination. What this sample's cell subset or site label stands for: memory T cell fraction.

The CDR3 has the sequence CASSPGTANYGYTF. The nucleotide sequence is given as TGTGCCAGCAGCCCAGGGACAGCCAACTATGGCTACACCTTC. The chain was built from TRBV7-9 and TRBJ1-2; 7 central bases correspond to TRBD1. The CDR3 spans 14 residues, from the cysteine through the phenylalanine. Just CDR3 DNA is preserved here, 42 bases in frame from base 1. Unmatched junction bases come to 5, with V trimmed by 5 bases and J by 2 bases. Via the germline V gene (reference sequence), CDR1 is SEHNR and CDR2 FQNEAQ.